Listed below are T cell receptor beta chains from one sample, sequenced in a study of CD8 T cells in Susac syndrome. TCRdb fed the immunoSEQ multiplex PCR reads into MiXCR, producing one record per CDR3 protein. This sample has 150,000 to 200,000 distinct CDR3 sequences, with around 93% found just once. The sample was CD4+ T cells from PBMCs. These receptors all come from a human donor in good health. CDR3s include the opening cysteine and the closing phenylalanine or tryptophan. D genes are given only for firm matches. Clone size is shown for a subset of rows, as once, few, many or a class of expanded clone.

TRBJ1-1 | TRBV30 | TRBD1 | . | CACSTGGENTEAFF | TGTGCCTGTTCGACAGGGGGCGAAAATACTGAAGCTTTCTTT
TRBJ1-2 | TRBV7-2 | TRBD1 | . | CASSYPDRAYGYTF | TGTGCCAGCAGCTACCCGGACAGGGCCTATGGCTACACCTTC
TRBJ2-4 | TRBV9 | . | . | CASSVETAGKNIQYF | TGTGCCAGCAGCGTAGAAACGGCAGGCAAAAACATTCAGTACTTC
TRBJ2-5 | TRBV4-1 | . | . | CASSQRDLRRETQYF | TGCGCCAGCAGCCAACGGGACCTCAGGCGAGAGACCCAGTACTTC
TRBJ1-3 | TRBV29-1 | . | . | CSAQGHRGNTIYF | TGCAGCGCCCAAGGGCACAGAGGAAACACCATATATTTT
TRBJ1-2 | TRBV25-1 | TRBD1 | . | CASSLAGQIYGYTF | TGTGCCAGCAGTCTGGCGGGACAGATTTATGGCTACACCTTC
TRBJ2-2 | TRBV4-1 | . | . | CASSQAWTNTGELFF | TGCGCCAGCAGCCAAGCCTGGACCAACACCGGGGAGCTGTTTTTT
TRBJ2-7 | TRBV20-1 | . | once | CSAPSLKGSYEQYF | TGCAGTGCCCCTTCCTTAAAGGGCTCCTACGAGCAGTACTTC
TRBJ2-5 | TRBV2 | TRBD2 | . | CASRPGLAGGQETQYF | TGTGCCAGCAGACCGGGACTAGCGGGGGGGCAAGAGACCCAGTACTTC
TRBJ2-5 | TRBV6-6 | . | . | CASSALGEETQYF | TGTGCCAGCAGTGCCTTAGGAGAGGAGACCCAGTACTTC
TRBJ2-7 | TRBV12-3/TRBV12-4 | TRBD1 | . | CATGGTGSNHEQYF | TGTGCCACCGGCGGGACAGGGAGTAACCACGAGCAGTACTTC
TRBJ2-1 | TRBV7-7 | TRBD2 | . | CASSFNLAGGNEQFF | TGTGCCAGCAGCTTCAATCTAGCGGGTGGCAATGAGCAGTTCTTC
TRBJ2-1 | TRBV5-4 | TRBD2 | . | CASSSELAGVYNEQFF | TGTGCCAGCAGCTCGGAACTAGCGGGGGTTTACAATGAGCAGTTCTTC
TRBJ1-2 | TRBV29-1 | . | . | CSVFGTQVNYGYTF | TGCAGCGTCTTCGGGACACAAGTTAACTATGGCTACACCTTC
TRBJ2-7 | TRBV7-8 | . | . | CASSLGDPTLYEQYF | TGTGCCAGCAGCTTAGGGGATCCAACCCTCTACGAGCAGTACTTC
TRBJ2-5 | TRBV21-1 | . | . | CASSIDPQETQYF | TGTGCCAGCAGCATTGACCCCCAAGAGACCCAGTACTTC